The 23 T cell receptor beta chains below come from one sample, sequenced in a study of cytomegalovirus exposure and HLA in healthy donors. This PCR relied on a set of 60 Vbeta primers and 13 Jbeta primers. Assay used: immunoSEQ multiplex PCR; TCRdb lists only in-frame clones, some missing. This sample has approximately 190,000 clones, with roughly nine tenths found just once. The sequencing sample was made of PBMCs. The origin of the receptors is a boy aged 2-9 years in good health and CMV-seronegative.

The V call is TRBV28, the J call TRBJ2-7; D is possibly TRBD1 (6 bases). The ends were cut back, 4 bases at V and 2 bases at J, with 9 bases in the middle. Germline V gene lookup returns CDR1 MDHEN and CDR2 SYDVKM. This CDR3 region has 13 residues. The CDR3 protein is CASSYGQPYEQYF. CDR3 DNA sequence: TGTGCCAGCAGTTATGGACAGCCCTACGAGCAGTACTTC. Full variable domain (remainder filled in from reference TRBV28 and TRBJ2-7): DVKVTQSSRYLVKRTGEKVFLECVQDMDHENMFWYRQDPGLGLRLIYFSYDVKMKEKGDIPEGYSVSREKKERFSLILESASTNQTSMYLCASSYGQPYEQYFGPGTRLTVT.

The chain uses TRBV6-5 and TRBJ2-4; the match to TRBD1 covers 8 bases. Trimming cost V 7 bases and J 8 bases; bases outside gene matches: 13. This CDR3 region has 15 residues. The germline V gene has CDR1 MNHEY and CDR2 SVGAGI. For the CDR3, the DNA is TGTGCCAGCAAAGAAATCGGGACAGGAGTTGACATTCAGTACTTC. This encodes CASKEIGTGVDIQYF.

The rearrangement links TRBV10-2 to TRBJ1-3, with 7 bases aligning to TRBD1. The germline V gene has CDR1 WSHSY and CDR2 SAAADI. Trimming took 2 bases from V and 4 from J; bases not matched to a gene: 2. CDR3 length equals 14 residues. As DNA, the CDR3 is TGCGCCAGCAGTGAGGCAGGGGGAGGAAACACCATATATTTT. Encoded protein: CASSEAGGGNTIYF.

The chain carries TRBV28 and TRBJ1-2, with D possibly matching TRBD1 (5 bases). Germline V gives CDR1 MDHEN, CDR2 SYDVKM. V dropped 6 bases and J dropped 0 bases, with 14 bases sitting between them. The CDR3 consists of 15 residues. This CDR3 is CASRGSGIPNYGYTF. CDR3 DNA: TGTGCCAGCAGAGGATCAGGGATTCCTAACTATGGCTACACCTTC.

The chain couples TRBV11-2 to TRBJ2-5, with D tentatively TRBD1 (6 bases). Trimming left V 5 bases short and J 5 bases short, with 24 bases between. The CDR3 has 17 amino acids. The germline CDR1 and CDR2 sequences are SGHAT and FQNNGV. The DNA for the CDR3 is TGTGCCAGCAGCCAGGGGACGTTGGGGGCGGTGGGGGAGACCCAGTACTTC. This sequence encodes CASSQGTLGAVGETQYF.

The V call is TRBV14, the J call TRBJ2-4, with TRBD1 matching 8 bases. The CDR3 has 17 residues. V lost 3 bases to trimming and J lost 0 bases; unmatched junction nucleotides: 7. Germline V gives CDR1 SGHDN, CDR2 FVKESK. The CDR3 spells CASSHSRGRLAKNIQYF. CDR3 sequence (DNA): TGTGCCAGCAGCCATTCCAGGGGGCGACTAGCCAAAAACATTCAGTACTTC.

The gene calls are TRBV7-9 and TRBJ2-7; D is possibly TRBD2 (5 bases). This CDR3 is built from 18 residues. CDR1 and CDR2 from the germline V gene are SEHNR and FQNEAQ (reference sequence). Trimming took 4 bases from V and 3 from J, leaving 25 bases between them. The CDR3 nucleotides read TGTGCCAGCAGCTCCACGGAAGTCGGCGGGTTGATGTACTACGAGCAGTACTTC. Protein product: CASSSTEVGGLMYYEQYF.

J is TRBJ1-1 and V is TRBV30; D ambiguous. CDR1 is GTSNPN, CDR2 SVGIG, per germline (reference sequence). The CDR3 runs 10 residues. V lost 5 bases and J lost 9, with 10 bases in between. The CDR3, as DNA: TGTGCCTGGCTCGAGACTAAAGCTTTCTTT. Translated: CAWLETKAFF.

The chain couples TRBV28 to TRBJ2-7, with 8 bases that match TRBD1. In germline, CDR1 is MDHEN, CDR2 SYDVKM. CDR3 length: 17 amino acids. The ends lost 6 bases at V and 2 bases at J; junction bases unmatched: 15. This CDR3 is CASSLTGAAVHTYEQYF. DNA for the CDR3: TGTGCCAGCAGCCTGACAGGGGCGGCCGTTCATACCTACGAGCAGTACTTC.

V and J are TRBV30 and TRBJ1-2, with D perhaps TRBD1 (5 bases). CDR1 and CDR2 (germline): GTSNPN, SVGIG (reference sequence). Trimming stripped 4 bases from V and 2 bases from J, with 11 bases between. This CDR3 comprises 13 residues. This chain's CDR3 is CAWTPRGNYGYTF. The DNA of the CDR3 is TGTGCCTGGACCCCACGGGGGAACTATGGCTACACCTTC. Variable domain in full (rest from reference TRBV30 and TRBJ1-2): SQTIHQWPATLVQPVGSPLSLECTVEGTSNPNLYWYRQAAGRGLQLLFYSVGIGQISSEVPQNLSASRPQDRQFILSSKKLLLSDSGFYLCAWTPRGNYGYTFGSGTRLTVV.

This chain joins TRBV5-1 and TRBJ2-1; 12 bases match TRBD2. This CDR3 comprises 15 residues. The V and J ends lost 3 bases and 7 bases, in that order; junction bases with no gene match: 5. The germline gives CDR1 SGHRS, CDR2 YFSETQ. The CDR3 protein is CASSSRTSGVNEQFF. CDR3 in DNA: TGCGCCAGCAGCTCGAGGACTAGCGGGGTTAATGAGCAGTTCTTC.

Here the CDR3 reads CASSLPGVPETQYF. CDR3 nucleotides: TGTGCCAGCAGTTTGCCAGGGGTACCAGAGACCCAGTACTTC. The rearrangement uses TRBV28 and TRBJ2-5; D might be TRBD1 (6 bases). The CDR3 loop spans 14 amino acids. V was clipped by 3 bases and J by 4 bases, with 12 bases between them. Germline CDR1 reads MDHEN; CDR2 reads SYDVKM.

Regarding this clone: At one of its ends the junction is not consistent with the germline gene, which may arise from a read error. The chain carries TRBV4-2 and TRBJ1-1; possible D gene TRBD1, 5 bases. This CDR3 contains 16 residues. The V gene's germline CDR1 is LGHNA and CDR2 YNFKEQ. Here the CDR3 DNA reads TGTGCCAGCAGCCAAGAATTGGCGGGACCGCAAATTGGAGCTTCCTTT. This translates into CASSQELAGPQIGASF.

This clone was counted once. The genes are TRBV30 and TRBJ2-7; 9 positions agree with TRBD1. The germline V gene has CDR1 GTSNPN and CDR2 SVGIG (reference sequence). The CDR3 runs 13 residues. With V trimmed by 5 bases and J by 5 bases, 7 bases remained unmatched. The CDR3 sequence: CAWARTGVHEQYF. In DNA, the CDR3 is TGTGCCTGGGCCCGGACAGGGGTCCACGAGCAGTACTTC.

The V gene is TRBV11-2, the J gene TRBJ2-7, with a tentative D call TRBD1 (6 bases). V lost 7 bases and J lost 3, with 16 bases in between. The CDR3 extends over 14 amino acids. Germline CDR1 is SGHAT and CDR2 is FQNNGV. CDR3 protein: CASNGVGQNYEQYF. The CDR3, as DNA: TGTGCCAGCAACGGGGTAGGACAGAACTACGAGCAGTACTTC. The full variable domain, with the rest looked up from reference TRBV11-2 and TRBJ2-7, is EAGVAQSPRYKIIEKRQSVAFWCNPISGHATLYWYQQILGQGPKLLIQFQNNGVVDDSQLPKDRFSAERLKGVDSTLKIQPAKLEDSAVYLCASNGVGQNYEQYFGPGTRLTVT.

The chain is built from TRBV5-1 and TRBJ1-4; 8 bases match TRBD1. The CDR3 contains 15 residues. CDR1 is SGHRS, CDR2 YFSETQ, per germline. J was trimmed by 3 bases and V by 4 bases; bases with no gene match: 5. The chain's CDR3 is CASSLTGASNEKLFF. In DNA form, the CDR3 reads TGCGCCAGCAGCCTGACAGGGGCCTCTAATGAAAAACTGTTTTTT.

The rearrangement joins TRBV5-6 to TRBJ2-7; the match to TRBD1 covers 7 bases. The CDR3 length is 16 residues. V dropped 6 bases and J dropped 2; count of bases not matched to a gene: 14. Germline CDR1 reads SGHDT; CDR2 reads YYEEEE. In DNA form, the CDR3 reads TGTGCCAGCACCGCGTCGAGGGGACAGTCTCCCTACGAGCAGTACTTC. Encoded protein: CASTASRGQSPYEQYF.

V and J are TRBV5-6 and TRBJ1-2, with a weak D call TRBD1 (5 bases). V was pared by 2 bases and J by 8 bases, with 22 bases between. The CDR3 spans 16 residues. CDR1 and CDR2 (germline): SGHDT, YYEEEE. CDR3 DNA: TGTGCCAGCAGCTTTGGGGCAGCCACGGCCGCAAACGGCTACACCTTC. Its protein product is CASSFGAATAANGYTF. The whole variable domain, remainder taken from reference TRBV5-6 and TRBJ1-2, is DAGVTQSPTHLIKTRGQQVTLRCSPKSGHDTVSWYQQALGQGPQFIFQYYEEEERQRGNFPDRFSGHQFPNYSSELNVNALLLGDSALYLCASSFGAATAANGYTFGSGTRLTVV.

This sequence joins TRBV5-1 and TRBJ2-3; D is uncertain. Trimming pared 0 bases from V and 0 bases from J, leaving 8 bases between. Germline loops: CDR1 SGHRS, CDR2 YFSETQ. CDR3 length equals 15 residues. CDR3 residues: CASSLVETSTDTQYF. The CDR3 DNA reads TGCGCCAGCAGCTTGGTAGAAACTAGCACAGATACGCAGTATTTT.

The chain uses TRBV23-1 and TRBJ2-5; D not resolved. TRBV23-1 falls under the ORF class, with uncertain function. V lost 0 bases, J lost 5 bases, and 31 bases lay in between. The CDR3 totals 21 residues. The DNA of the CDR3 is TGCGCCAGCAGTCAATCTAGAGCTCTGCGAGCGTTGGAGTCCCTGGAGGAGACCCAGTACTTC. Amino acids: CASSQSRALRALESLEETQYF.

This clone was counted only a few times. The V gene is TRBV6-1, the J gene TRBJ2-7; possibly TRBD2 for D (6 bases). This CDR3 is 15 amino acids long. Per the germline V gene, CDR1 is MNHNS and CDR2 is SASEGT. Trimming stripped 2 bases from V and 3 bases from J, with 14 bases between. The CDR3 region is CASSELSGRHYEQYF. The CDR3 DNA reads TGTGCCAGCAGTGAACTTAGCGGTCGGCACTACGAGCAGTACTTC.

The gene calls are TRBV28 and TRBJ2-7; possible D gene TRBD1, 6 bases. With 4 bases removed from V and 3 bases from J, the gap between germline ends came to 7 bases. Germline assignment: CDR1 MDHEN and CDR2 SYDVKM. This CDR3 has 12 amino acids. The CDR3 protein is CASSWTVYEQYF. CDR3 bases: TGTGCCAGCAGTTGGACAGTCTACGAGCAGTACTTC.

The gene calls are TRBV5-1 and TRBJ1-2, with D possibly TRBD1 on 6 matching bases. The CDR3 has 14 residues. V gave up 0 bases and J gave up 6 bases, with 12 bases separating them. The V gene's germline CDR1 is SGHRS and CDR2 YFSETQ. This CDR3 is CASSLVEQGDGYTF. The CDR3 nucleotides read TGCGCCAGCAGCTTGGTGGAACAGGGAGATGGCTACACCTTC.